This T cell receptor (beta chain) was captured in a study of T cell clusters in autoimmune cytopenias. In the study overall: TRB sequencing had a median approximately 52,000 reads and about 2,500 distinct clonotypes per sample.

By frequency, this clonotype registers medium-sized (0.01 to 0.1%). Germline lookup yields CDR1 MNHEY and CDR2 SVGAGI. The CDR3 totals 15 residues. TRB was amplified from 250 ng of peripheral blood genomic DNA per sample. TRB rearrangements were amplified by touch-down multiplex PCR with mixed TRB-A/B primers. TCRdb reprocessed the multiplex PCR reads; each CDR3 protein has one entry and no DNA is given. In all, the sample yields thousands of distinct CDR3 sequences. These same data were also listed under a study on T cell repertoires in aging, cancer and after chemotherapy. As that study records: Healthy donors lost TCR diversity with age mainly through richness, cancer patients through richness and evenness. Rebound thymic output was suggested by rising median generation probability during chemotherapy in each cancer cohort.

Specimen: peripheral blood. This sequence was found in a human donor in good health. This rearrangement joins TRBV6-5 to TRBJ1-2; the D call of TRBD1 rests on TCRdb alone, since no DNA is present to check it. CDR3 sequence reads: CASSYSRGQLYGYTF.